The TCR beta chain described here comes from a study of blood T cells in healthy people across ages. For the second PCR, which ran for about 6 to 11 cycles, a sample-barcoded 5' primer and a J-beta primer mix were used. There were at least 3 million CDR3-containing paired-end reads obtained from each sample. TCRdb re-derived calls from the 5' RACE reads in MiXCR, one entry per CDR3 protein. The data show about 780,000 distinct CDR3 sequences, about half seen once. Study results and limitations: Long-lived donors exceeded aged donors in naive CD4+ cells and diversity. While age rose, TCR beta diversity per million T cells dropped in a roughly linear way.

From germline, CDR1 is DFQATT and CDR2 SNEGSKA (reference sequence). The CDR3 is 15 residues long. V lost 3 bases to trimming and J lost 11 bases, with 25 bases between them. Notes on this clonotype: Its matching antigen is unknown.

This receptor was taken from a man older than 75 in good health. The chain has TRBV20-1 and TRBJ2-5; D remains ambiguous. Material for sequencing was blood. The CDR3 coding sequence is TGCAGTGCTAGGCCTGGAGTTCTTCAAGTGAATGAGCAGTACTTC. Amino acid sequence: CSARPGVLQVNEQYF.